These T cell receptor beta chains were read from a single sample in a study of T-cell memory formation after mild COVID-19. TCRdb reprocessed the 5' RACE reads with MiXCR, giving one entry per CDR3 protein. This sample has under 300,000 distinct CDR3 sequences, with 7.5% to 10% found just once. Sequenced: PBMCs or a T cell subset sorted from them (not recorded which). The receptors originated from a man aged 18 to 30 who had mild COVID-19 (a few samples of this study predate the infection). Cell type and time point are not known. Both conserved end residues are trimmed from each CDR3. The order of the fields is J gene, V gene, CDR3 protein.

J: TRBJ2-3; V: TRBV29-1; CDR3: SVALTEDTQY
J: TRBJ2-5; V: TRBV4-3; CDR3: ASSQGLAGSGETQY
J: TRBJ2-1; V: TRBV6-6; CDR3: ASSPTLGYNEQF
J: TRBJ1-1; V: TRBV7-9; CDR3: ASSLARQESNTEAF
J: TRBJ2-1; V: TRBV2; CDR3: ARGQGVGEQF
J: TRBJ2-7; V: TRBV7-2; CDR3: ASSLQGRTGRYEQY
J: TRBJ2-6; V: TRBV19; CDR3: ASPSGGNSGANVLT
J: TRBJ1-5; V: TRBV7-2; CDR3: ASSYELNQPQH
J: TRBJ2-5; V: TRBV12-3/TRBV12-4; CDR3: ASSSQRQGFETQY
J: TRBJ2-3; V: TRBV20-1; CDR3: SARFTDTQY
J: TRBJ1-2; V: TRBV20-1; CDR3: SALNRGGYGYT
J: TRBJ1-2; V: TRBV7-2; CDR3: ASSVDRGGYT
J: TRBJ2-3; V: TRBV20-1; CDR3: SASKTDTQY
J: TRBJ1-5; V: TRBV3-1; CDR3: ASSQGFAGGNQPQH
J: TRBJ2-3; V: TRBV12-3/TRBV12-4; CDR3: ASSHGLAVVDTQY
J: TRBJ1-1; V: TRBV29-1; CDR3: SVAGREVGAF
J: TRBJ2-3; V: TRBV5-1; CDR3: ASSLGHARGSTDTQY
J: TRBJ2-2; V: TRBV7-2; CDR3: ASSPVGVTGELF
J: TRBJ2-1; V: TRBV3-1; CDR3: ASSHLMGGPNEQF
J: TRBJ1-2; V: TRBV28; CDR3: ASSLLAGYGYT
J: TRBJ1-1; V: TRBV5-1; CDR3: ASRLVGGVEAF
J: TRBJ2-3; V: TRBV18; CDR3: ASSPVVVDTQY
J: TRBJ1-1; V: TRBV29-1; CDR3: SVAVGDWAEAF
J: TRBJ1-6; V: TRBV19; CDR3: ASSMKILSSLH
J: TRBJ2-2; V: TRBV7-2; CDR3: ASSLVLGDTGELF
J: TRBJ1-4; V: TRBV4-3; CDR3: ASSRGGSGTTNEKLF
J: TRBJ2-3; V: TRBV20-1; CDR3: SARPAGTSTDTQY
J: TRBJ1-5; V: TRBV20-1; CDR3: SASGGNSNQPQH
J: TRBJ2-1; V: TRBV6-1; CDR3: ASSASGGRNEQF
J: TRBJ2-2; V: TRBV10-3; CDR3: AIRPGQGNTGELF
J: TRBJ1-2; V: TRBV7-2; CDR3: ASSLHWLVHGYT
J: TRBJ2-2; V: TRBV6-4; CDR3: ASSEQTGFNTGELF
J: TRBJ1-1; V: TRBV7-2; CDR3: ASSRGLRNTEAF
J: TRBJ1-2; V: TRBV5-1; CDR3: ASSLVAGTNYGYT
J: TRBJ2-3; V: TRBV5-1; CDR3: ASSLTTTDTQY
J: TRBJ2-1; V: TRBV5-1; CDR3: ASIGTSGSYNEQF
J: TRBJ2-6; V: TRBV5-5; CDR3: ASSPPGQSSGANVLT
J: TRBJ2-1; V: TRBV9; CDR3: ASSVGGRIYNEQF
J: TRBJ2-1; V: TRBV6-2/TRBV6-3; CDR3: ASSYSLAGGGDEQF
J: TRBJ1-2; V: TRBV12-3/TRBV12-4; CDR3: ASSPPGTIYGYT